Detailed here is one TCR beta chain. In its sample, this clonotype was seen many times. The antigen it recognizes is unknown. Per-base quality was not reported, and no clone a single base away is much larger than it. The meaning of the sample's time point label: healthy volunteer bleed at 6 weeks. Unfractionated whole blood was collected in Tempus Blood RNA tubes, and total RNA was extracted from that blood. As TCR sequencing controls, four or five healthy volunteers were used, with blood taken at day 0, 2 weeks and 6 weeks. The source of the sample is a study of human T cells and chemical hapten exposure (dated by TCRdb to 2020 to 2022). Regarding the study in general: The libraries were sequenced as a pool, and the TCR yield per sample differed mostly because of small variations in library volumes within the pool. In alopecia patients, the study followed how the peripheral blood TCR repertoire changed in vivo over primary and secondary sensitization to diphenylcyclopropenone (DPC), a hapten. For every blood RNA sample, sequencing covered both the TCR alpha and TCR beta chains. General findings and caveats noted by the study authors: After repeated subsampling, the strength of the expansion versus patch-test correlation and the threshold at which it became significant changed. The number of TCRs above 1 in 1000 frequency did not change with DPC sensitization; there was no evidence of global repertoire structure alterations.

From the cysteine up to the phenylalanine, the CDR3 has a length of 15 residues. Only the CDR3 part of the read is kept: 45 bases, read in frame from the first base. CDR1 and CDR2 are read off the germline V gene as KGHSH and LQKENI. The trim is 0 bases for V and 5 bases for J, with a gap of 13 bases between the germline ends. Library construction relied on RACE. The run used a NextSeq 500. During library preparation, unique molecular identifiers were attached to individual cDNA molecules so that TCRs could be counted in a quantitative, reproducible way. The authors' pipeline ran thus. The median number of TCRs per sample was approximately 93,000, ranging from roughly 20,000 to 700,000. The Decombinator software suite was used to annotate the V, J and CDR3 of the TCR reads. For PS versus PT1 abundance plots, all samples were subsampled to the same number of TCRs (28,000). TCRs were defined as expanded if absent before sensitization and observed at least eight times at the 2-week time point. TCRdb ran its own pipeline on the public reads, namely fastp trimming at Q25 and MiXCR clone calling, and kept in-frame beta chains. Duplicate CDR3 protein sequences are folded into a single record with the most common DNA and genes. TCRdb's processing, not the study's, gives the V and J calls here. This sample has fewer than 100,000 distinct CDR3 sequences in its table, and around 9.3% of those were observed once. Jointly, the top ten make up 1.7% of the sample.

This receptor was obtained from a female donor in good health. Some clones in this sample may be carry-over from other donors' samples. Recombination joined TRBV18 with TRBJ1-1; the best D guess is TRBD1, with 6 bases matching. Sequencing used whole blood. The CDR3 sequence is CASSPPPTGATEAFF. The sequence in DNA is TGTGCCAGCTCACCACCGCCGACAGGCGCAACTGAAGCTTTCTTT.